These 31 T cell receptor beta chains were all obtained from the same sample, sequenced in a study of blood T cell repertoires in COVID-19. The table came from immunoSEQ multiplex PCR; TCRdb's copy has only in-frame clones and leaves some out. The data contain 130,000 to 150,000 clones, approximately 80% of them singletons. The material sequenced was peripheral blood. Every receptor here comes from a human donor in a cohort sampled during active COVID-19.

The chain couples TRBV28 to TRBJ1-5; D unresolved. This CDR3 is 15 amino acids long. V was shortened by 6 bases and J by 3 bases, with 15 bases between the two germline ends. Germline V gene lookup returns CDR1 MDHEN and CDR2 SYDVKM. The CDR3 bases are TGTGCCAGCAGAAGGTTCCCGACAAACAATCAGCCCCAGCATTTT. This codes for CASRRFPTNNQPQHF.

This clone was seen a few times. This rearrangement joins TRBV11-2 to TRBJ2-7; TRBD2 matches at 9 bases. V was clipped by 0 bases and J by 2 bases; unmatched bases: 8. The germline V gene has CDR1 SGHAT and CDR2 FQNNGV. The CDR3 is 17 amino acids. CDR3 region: CASSLDGLAGSTYEQYF. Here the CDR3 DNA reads TGTGCCAGCAGCTTAGATGGGCTAGCGGGATCCACCTACGAGCAGTACTTC. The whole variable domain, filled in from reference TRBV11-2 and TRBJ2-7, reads EAGVAQSPRYKIIEKRQSVAFWCNPISGHATLYWYQQILGQGPKLLIQFQNNGVVDDSQLPKDRFSAERLKGVDSTLKIQPAKLEDSAVYLCASSLDGLAGSTYEQYFGPGTRLTVT.

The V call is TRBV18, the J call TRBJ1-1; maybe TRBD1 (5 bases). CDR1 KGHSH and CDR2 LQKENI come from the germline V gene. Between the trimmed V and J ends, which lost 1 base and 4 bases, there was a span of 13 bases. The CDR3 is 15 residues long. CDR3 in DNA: TGTGCCAGCTCACCACGGGACTTTAAGGGCACTGAAGCTTTCTTT. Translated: CASSPRDFKGTEAFF.

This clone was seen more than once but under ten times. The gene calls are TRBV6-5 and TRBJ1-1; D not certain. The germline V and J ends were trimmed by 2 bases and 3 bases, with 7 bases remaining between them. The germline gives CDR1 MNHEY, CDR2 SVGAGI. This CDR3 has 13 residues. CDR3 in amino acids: CASSYKRDTEAFF. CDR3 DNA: TGTGCCAGCAGTTACAAGCGGGACACTGAAGCTTTCTTT.

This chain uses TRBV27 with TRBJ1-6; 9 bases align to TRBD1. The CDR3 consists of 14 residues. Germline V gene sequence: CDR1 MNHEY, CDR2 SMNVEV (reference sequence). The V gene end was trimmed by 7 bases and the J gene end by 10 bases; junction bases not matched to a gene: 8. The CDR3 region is CASTADRGGSPLHF. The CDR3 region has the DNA TGTGCCAGCACCGCGGACAGGGGCGGCTCACCCCTCCACTTT.

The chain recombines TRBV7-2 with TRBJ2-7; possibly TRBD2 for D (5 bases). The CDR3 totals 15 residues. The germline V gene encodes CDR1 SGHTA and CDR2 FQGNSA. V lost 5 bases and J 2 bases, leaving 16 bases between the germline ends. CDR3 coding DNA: TGTGCCAGCAGCCTTGCTAGCCGGTTCGCCTACGAGCAGTACTTC. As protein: CASSLASRFAYEQYF.

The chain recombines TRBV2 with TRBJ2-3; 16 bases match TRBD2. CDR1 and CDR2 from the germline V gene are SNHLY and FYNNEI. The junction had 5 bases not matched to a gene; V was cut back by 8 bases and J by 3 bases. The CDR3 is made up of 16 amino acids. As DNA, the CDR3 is TGTGCCAGCCAGGGACTAGCGGGGGGGGTAACAGATACGCAGTATTTT. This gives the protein CASQGLAGGVTDTQYF.

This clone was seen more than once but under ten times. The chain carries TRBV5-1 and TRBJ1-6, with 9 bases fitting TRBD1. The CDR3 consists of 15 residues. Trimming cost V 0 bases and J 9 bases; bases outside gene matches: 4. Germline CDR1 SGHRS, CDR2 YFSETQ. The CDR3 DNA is TGCGCCAGCAGCTTGGGGGGACAGGGCAGTTCACCCCTCCACTTT. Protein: CASSLGGQGSSPLHF.

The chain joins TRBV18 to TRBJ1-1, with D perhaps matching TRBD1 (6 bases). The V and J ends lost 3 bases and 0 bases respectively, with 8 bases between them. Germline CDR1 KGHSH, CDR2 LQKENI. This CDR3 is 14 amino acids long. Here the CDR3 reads CASSPDSMNTEAFF. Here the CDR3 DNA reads TGTGCCAGCTCACCGGACAGCATGAACACTGAAGCTTTCTTT.

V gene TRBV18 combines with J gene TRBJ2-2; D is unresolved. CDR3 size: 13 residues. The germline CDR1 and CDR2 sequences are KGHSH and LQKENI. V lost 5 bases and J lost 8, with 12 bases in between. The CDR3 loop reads CASSADMKGELFF. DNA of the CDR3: TGTGCCAGCTCAGCAGATATGAAGGGGGAGCTGTTTTTT.

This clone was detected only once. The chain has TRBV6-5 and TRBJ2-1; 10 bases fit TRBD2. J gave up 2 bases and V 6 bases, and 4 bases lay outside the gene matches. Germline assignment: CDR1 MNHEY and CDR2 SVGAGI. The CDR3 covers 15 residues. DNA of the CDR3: TGTGCCAGCAGCGTTAGCGGGGGGCCCTACAATGAGCAGTTCTTC. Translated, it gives CASSVSGGPYNEQFF.

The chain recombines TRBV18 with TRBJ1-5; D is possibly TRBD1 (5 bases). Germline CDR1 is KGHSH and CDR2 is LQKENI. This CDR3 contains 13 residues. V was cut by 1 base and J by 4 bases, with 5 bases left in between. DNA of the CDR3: TGTGCCAGCTCACCACAGGGGAATCAGCCCCAGCATTTT. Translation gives CASSPQGNQPQHF.

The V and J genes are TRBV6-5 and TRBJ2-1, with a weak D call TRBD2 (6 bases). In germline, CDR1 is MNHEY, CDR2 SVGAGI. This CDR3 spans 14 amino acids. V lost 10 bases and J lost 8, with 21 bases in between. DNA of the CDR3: TGTGCCACCCGTAGGACCCCGCCGGGGGATGAGCAGTTCTTC. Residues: CATRRTPPGDEQFF.

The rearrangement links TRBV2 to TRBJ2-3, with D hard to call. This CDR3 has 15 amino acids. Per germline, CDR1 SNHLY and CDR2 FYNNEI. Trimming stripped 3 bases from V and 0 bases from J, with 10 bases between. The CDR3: CASSEVEISTDTQYF. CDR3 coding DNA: TGTGCCAGCAGTGAGGTCGAGATTAGCACAGATACGCAGTATTTT.

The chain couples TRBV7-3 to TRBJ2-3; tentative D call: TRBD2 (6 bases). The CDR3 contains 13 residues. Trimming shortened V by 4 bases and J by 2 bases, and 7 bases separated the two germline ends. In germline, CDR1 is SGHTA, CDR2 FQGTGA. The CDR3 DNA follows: TGTGCCAGCAGCTGGGACTTCACAGATACGCAGTATTTT. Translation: CASSWDFTDTQYF.

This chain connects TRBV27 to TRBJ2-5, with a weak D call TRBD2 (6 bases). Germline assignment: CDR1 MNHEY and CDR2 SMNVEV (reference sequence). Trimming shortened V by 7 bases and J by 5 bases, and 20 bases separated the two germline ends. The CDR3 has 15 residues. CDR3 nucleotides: TGTGCCAGCACGGCTAGTCCTTCAGGGAGGGAGACCCAGTACTTC. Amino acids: CASTASPSGRETQYF.

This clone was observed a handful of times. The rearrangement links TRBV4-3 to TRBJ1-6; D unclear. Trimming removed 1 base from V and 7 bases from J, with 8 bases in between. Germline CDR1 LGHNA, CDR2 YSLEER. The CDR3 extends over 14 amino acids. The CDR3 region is CASSQGHSNSPLHF. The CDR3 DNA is TGCGCCAGCAGCCAAGGCCATAGCAATTCACCCCTCCACTTT.

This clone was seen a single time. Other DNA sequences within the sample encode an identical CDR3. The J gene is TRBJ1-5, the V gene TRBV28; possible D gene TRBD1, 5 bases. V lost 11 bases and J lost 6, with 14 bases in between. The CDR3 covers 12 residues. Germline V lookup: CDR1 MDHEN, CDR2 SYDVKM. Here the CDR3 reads CASRQGSQPQHF. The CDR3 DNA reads TGTGCCTCCAGGCAGGGTTCTCAGCCCCAGCATTTT.

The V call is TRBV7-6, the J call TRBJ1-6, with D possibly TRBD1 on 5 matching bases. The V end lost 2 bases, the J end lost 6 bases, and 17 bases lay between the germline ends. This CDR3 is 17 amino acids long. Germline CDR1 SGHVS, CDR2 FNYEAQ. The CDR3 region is CASSLMRGGASNSPLHF. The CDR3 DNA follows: TGTGCCAGCAGCTTAATGCGAGGCGGGGCAAGTAATTCACCCCTCCACTTT.

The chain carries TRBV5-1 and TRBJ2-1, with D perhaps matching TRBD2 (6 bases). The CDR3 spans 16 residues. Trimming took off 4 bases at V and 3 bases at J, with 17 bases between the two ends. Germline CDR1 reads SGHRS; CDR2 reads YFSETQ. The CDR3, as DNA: TGCGCCAGCAGCCCCGCCCCCGGGGGTAGCTACAATGAGCAGTTCTTC. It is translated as CASSPAPGGSYNEQFF.

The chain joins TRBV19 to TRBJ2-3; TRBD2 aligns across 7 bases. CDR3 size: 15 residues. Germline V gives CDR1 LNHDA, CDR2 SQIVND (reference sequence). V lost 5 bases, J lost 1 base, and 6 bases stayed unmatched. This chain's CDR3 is CASSRVGGGTDTQYF. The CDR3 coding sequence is TGTGCCAGTAGTCGGGTGGGGGGGGGCACAGATACGCAGTATTTT.

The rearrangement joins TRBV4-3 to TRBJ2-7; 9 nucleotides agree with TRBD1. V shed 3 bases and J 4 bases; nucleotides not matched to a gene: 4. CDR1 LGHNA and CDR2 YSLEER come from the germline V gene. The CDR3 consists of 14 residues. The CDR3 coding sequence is TGCGCCAGCAGCCAGGGGACAGGGATTTACGAGCAGTACTTC. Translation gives CASSQGTGIYEQYF.

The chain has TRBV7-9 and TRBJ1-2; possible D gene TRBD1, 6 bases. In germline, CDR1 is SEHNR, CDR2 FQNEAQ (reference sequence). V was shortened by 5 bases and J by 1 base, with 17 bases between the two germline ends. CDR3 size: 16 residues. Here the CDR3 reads CASSTEMQGHNYGYTF. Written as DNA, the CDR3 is TGTGCCAGCAGCACTGAAATGCAGGGGCATAACTATGGCTACACCTTC.

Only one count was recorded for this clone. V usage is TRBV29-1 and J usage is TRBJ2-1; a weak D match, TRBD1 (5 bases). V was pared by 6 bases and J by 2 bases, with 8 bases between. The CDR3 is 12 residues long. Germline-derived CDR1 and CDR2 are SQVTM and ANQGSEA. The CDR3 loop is CSVGQAYNEQFF. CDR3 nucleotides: TGCAGCGTCGGACAAGCCTACAATGAGCAGTTCTTC.

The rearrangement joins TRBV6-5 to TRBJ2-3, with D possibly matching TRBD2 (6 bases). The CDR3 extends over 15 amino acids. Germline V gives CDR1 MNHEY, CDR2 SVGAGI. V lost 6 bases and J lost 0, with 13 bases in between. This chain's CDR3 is CASSAAGTSTDTQYF. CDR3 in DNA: TGTGCCAGCAGCGCTGCCGGGACTAGCACAGATACGCAGTATTTT.

In nucleotides, the CDR3 is TGTGCCAGCAGTGCTCAGCGGGGGTCCTACGAGCAGTACTTC. Its protein is CASSAQRGSYEQYF. The chain couples TRBV2 to TRBJ2-7; 8 bases line up with TRBD2. There are 14 residues in the CDR3. The V gene's germline CDR1 is SNHLY and CDR2 FYNNEI. The V and J ends lost 4 bases and 1 base, in that order; junction bases with no gene match: 3.

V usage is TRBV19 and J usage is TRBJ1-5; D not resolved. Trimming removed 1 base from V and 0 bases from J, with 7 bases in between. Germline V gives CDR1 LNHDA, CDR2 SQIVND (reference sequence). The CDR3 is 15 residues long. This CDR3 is CASSIGRNSNQPQHF. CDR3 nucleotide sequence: TGTGCCAGTAGTATAGGCAGAAATAGCAATCAGCCCCAGCATTTT.

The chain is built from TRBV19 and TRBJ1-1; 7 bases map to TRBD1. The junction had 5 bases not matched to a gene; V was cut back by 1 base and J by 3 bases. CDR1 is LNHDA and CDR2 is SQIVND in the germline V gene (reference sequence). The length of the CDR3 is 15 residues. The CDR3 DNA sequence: TGTGCCAGTAGTATAGGACGGACAGGTGACACTGAAGCTTTCTTT. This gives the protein CASSIGRTGDTEAFF.

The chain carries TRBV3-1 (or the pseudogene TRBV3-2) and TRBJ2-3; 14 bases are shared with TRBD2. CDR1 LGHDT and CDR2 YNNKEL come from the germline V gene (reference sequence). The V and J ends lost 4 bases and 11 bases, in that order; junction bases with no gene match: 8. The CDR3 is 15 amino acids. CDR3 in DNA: TGTGCCAGCAGCCTTCCTGGGACTAGCGGGGGTGGGCAGTATTTT. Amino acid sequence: CASSLPGTSGGGQYF.

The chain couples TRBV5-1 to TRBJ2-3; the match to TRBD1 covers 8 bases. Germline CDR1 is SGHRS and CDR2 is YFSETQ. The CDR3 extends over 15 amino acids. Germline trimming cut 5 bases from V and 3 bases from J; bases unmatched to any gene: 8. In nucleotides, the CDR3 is TGCGCCAGCAGTCGTGGATGGACAGGGACAGATACGCAGTATTTT. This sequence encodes CASSRGWTGTDTQYF.

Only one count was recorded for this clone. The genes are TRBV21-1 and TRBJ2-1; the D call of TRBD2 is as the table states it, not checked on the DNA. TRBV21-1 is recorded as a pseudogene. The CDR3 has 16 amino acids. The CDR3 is CASRNLIGGADHEQFF. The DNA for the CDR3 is TGTGCCAGCAGAAACCTAATCGGGGGGGCTGACCATGAGCAGTTCTTC.